This record looks at one TCR beta chain sequence and its context. Its antigen is currently unknown. This sample stems from a study of memory CD4+ T cells and cytomegalovirus serostatus. Findings and caveats of the study: The CMV-associated TCR signature appears largely within the CD4+ memory repertoire. Each of approximately 69 CMV-associated TCRbeta sequences occurred in one to five individuals.

The ends were cut back, 2 bases at V and 4 bases at J, with 9 bases in the middle. The CDR3 spans 13 residues. Germline V gene data show CDR1 as SEHNR and CDR2 as FQNEAQ (reference sequence). The data were produced by immunoSEQ multiplex PCR, yet TCRdb's version contains in-frame clones alone and is incomplete. The data contain approximately 40,000 clones, approximately 82% of them seen just once; the ten biggest clones take up roughly 1.9%. The sort gate was single viable CD3+CD4+CD8-CD45RO+ cells for memory CD4+ T cells. The TCR was taken from an adult in good health and CMV-seronegative. The rearrangement uses TRBV7-9 and TRBJ2-7; the D gene is possibly TRBD1 (6 bases). Sequenced input: memory CD4+ T cells from blood. The CDR3 loop reads CASSLTGQYEQYF. CDR3 nucleotides: TGTGCCAGCAGCTTAACAGGACAGTACGAGCAGTACTTC.